The 2 T cell receptor beta chains reported below all come from one sample, sequenced in a study of blood T cell repertoires in COVID-19. Generated by immunoSEQ multiplex PCR, the TCRdb table keeps only in-frame clones and is missing some. The data contain some 140,000 clones, about 83% of them singletons. Sequenced input: peripheral blood. The receptors come from an older woman with COVID-19, enrolled during active disease.

The rearrangement uses TRBV30 and TRBJ1-6, with TRBD1 matching over 9 bases. V lost 3 bases, J lost 10 bases, and 4 bases stayed unmatched. The CDR3 loop spans 13 amino acids. Germline CDR1 and CDR2: GTSNPN and SVGIG (reference sequence). CDR3 region: CAWRDRGESPLHF. The DNA for the CDR3 is TGTGCCTGGAGGGACAGGGGTGAGTCACCCCTCCACTTT.

This clone showed up just a few times. The chain employs TRBV6-5 and TRBJ2-2; D remains unclear. Per the germline V gene, CDR1 is MNHEY and CDR2 is SVGAGI. The CDR3 is made up of 14 amino acids. Trimming removed 2 bases from V and 4 bases from J, with 8 bases in between. CDR3 region: CASSYDWSTGELFF. CDR3 sequence (DNA): TGTGCCAGCAGTTACGACTGGTCCACCGGGGAGCTGTTTTTT.